The 25 T cell receptor beta chains in this list originate from one sample, sequenced in a study of post-analysis software for immune sequencing data. Whole-study findings and limits: Five or six TRBV segments were significantly more frequent in patients than in controls. TRBV5-6, TRBV5-1 and TRBV20-1 were among these segments.

These receptors have no known antigen. The TCR beta cDNA libraries carried unique molecular identifiers. Via MiXCR, TCRdb re-called the PCR reads, giving one row per CDR3 protein. The sample lists 650,000 to 900,000 distinct CDR3 sequences; 35% to 55% were seen once. Sequencing was carried out using blood. The receptors shown here come from a girl aged 10 to 17 with multiple sclerosis.

The chain couples TRBV28 to TRBJ1-1, with a possible D match to TRBD1 (6 bases). The CDR3 extends over 14 amino acids. Trimming stripped 5 bases from V and 7 bases from J, with 17 bases between. Germline assignment: CDR1 MDHEN and CDR2 SYDVKM. The CDR3 here is CASSLRDKGGEAFF. CDR3 in DNA: TGTGCCAGCAGTCTCCGGGACAAGGGCGGTGAAGCTTTCTTT. Filled out from reference TRBV28 and TRBJ1-1, the complete variable domain reads DVKVTQSSRYLVKRTGEKVFLECVQDMDHENMFWYRQDPGLGLRLIYFSYDVKMKEKGDIPEGYSVSREKKERFSLILESASTNQTSMYLCASSLRDKGGEAFFGQGTRLTVV.

This clonotype was observed a few times. The J gene is TRBJ2-1, the V gene TRBV7-3; possible D gene TRBD2, 7 bases. Trimming shortened V by 8 bases and J by 4 bases, and 21 bases separated the two germline ends. This CDR3 has 16 amino acids. Looked up from germline, CDR1 is SGHTA and CDR2 is FQGTGA. CDR3 region: CASSRGSSGAYNEQFF. CDR3 coding DNA: TGTGCCAGCTCAAGGGGGTCTAGCGGAGCTTACAATGAGCAGTTCTTC.

This chain connects TRBV27 to TRBJ2-7; D possibly corresponds to TRBD1 (5 bases). Trimming removed 5 bases from V and 2 bases from J, with 19 bases in between. The germline V gene encodes CDR1 MNHEY and CDR2 SMNVEV (reference sequence). This CDR3 has 16 amino acids. DNA for the CDR3: TGTGCCAGCAGTGAGGATCGGCAGGGCGATACCTACGAGCAGTACTTC. Residues: CASSEDRQGDTYEQYF.

This clonotype was recorded only once. The chain links TRBV5-1 to TRBJ2-7, with TRBD1 as a possible D gene (6 bases). CDR1 SGHRS and CDR2 YFSETQ come from the germline V gene. V dropped 3 bases and J dropped 1 base, with 17 bases sitting between them. The CDR3 sequence is 16 residues long. CDR3 DNA: TGCGCCAGCAGCTCAAACACAGGGAAGAGGTCCTACGAGCAGTACTTC. This encodes CASSSNTGKRSYEQYF.

This clonotype was seen a few times. The chain combines TRBV5-1 with TRBJ2-1; 7 nucleotides match TRBD2. Germline-derived CDR1 and CDR2 are SGHRS and YFSETQ. The junction had 11 bases not matched to a gene; V was cut back by 1 base and J by 1 base. This CDR3 is 18 amino acids long. The CDR3 bases are TGCGCCAGCAGCTTGTCATTCGGAGTTAGCGGGTCCTACAATGAGCAGTTCTTC. Its translation: CASSLSFGVSGSYNEQFF.

V and J are TRBV7-2 and TRBJ1-5; the D gene is possibly TRBD1 (6 bases). Germline V gene data show CDR1 as SGHTA and CDR2 as FQGNSA. This CDR3 comprises 19 residues. Between the trimmed V and J ends, which lost 2 bases and 6 bases, there was a span of 26 bases. CDR3 region: CASSLNPVGGLVVSQPQHF. In nucleotides, the CDR3 is TGTGCCAGCAGCTTAAATCCGGTGGGGGGGCTAGTGGTGAGTCAGCCCCAGCATTTT.

The gene calls are TRBV20-1 and TRBJ2-5; TRBD1 aligns across 8 bases. CDR3 length: 13 residues. The trim removed 3 bases at V and 4 bases at J, leaving 4 bases unmatched. CDR1 is DFQATT and CDR2 is SNEGSKA in the germline V gene (reference sequence). In DNA, the CDR3 is TGCAGTGCTAGGGCAGGGGGCGTAGAGACCCAGTACTTC. This encodes CSARAGGVETQYF.

This clonotype was counted a few times. The chain joins TRBV20-1 to TRBJ2-1; the match to TRBD1 covers 9 bases. Trimming at V came to 0 bases and at J to 6 bases, leaving 12 bases not matched to a gene. Germline lookup yields CDR1 DFQATT and CDR2 SNEGSKA (reference sequence). The CDR3 is 17 amino acids. The CDR3 DNA is TGCAGTGCTAGAGATTCTATAGGGGACAGGGAATTCAATGAGCAGTTCTTC. Translated, it gives CSARDSIGDREFNEQFF.

The V and J genes are TRBV12-3 or TRBV12-4 and TRBJ2-3; no definite D call. This CDR3 region has 13 residues. V was pared by 2 bases and J by 3 bases, with 6 bases between. Here the CDR3 DNA reads TGTGCCAGCAGTTTATTCCGGACAGATACGCAGTATTTT. Its protein is CASSLFRTDTQYF.

This sequence joins TRBV4-3 and TRBJ2-1; no definite D call. CDR3 length: 15 amino acids. Germline CDR1 reads LGHNA; CDR2 reads YSLEER. Trimming stripped 0 bases from V and 1 base from J, with 7 bases between. The CDR3 region has the DNA TGCGCCAGCAGCCAAGATGGCAGATCCTACAATGAGCAGTTCTTC. As protein: CASSQDGRSYNEQFF.

The chain uses TRBV11-3 and TRBJ2-3, with TRBD1 matching over 7 bases. The CDR3 loop spans 16 amino acids. Trimming took 4 bases from V and 4 from J; bases not matched to a gene: 11. Germline V gives CDR1 SGHNT, CDR2 YENEEA. The DNA of the CDR3 is TGTGCCAGCAGCTCCTCGGGCAGGGGGTCTGCAGATACGCAGTATTTT. Its protein is CASSSSGRGSADTQYF.

Here the CDR3 reads CASSLFSGRFNEQFF. The CDR3 DNA sequence: TGTGCCAGCAGCTTATTTAGCGGGAGGTTTAATGAGCAGTTCTTC. The rearrangement joins TRBV7-9 to TRBJ2-1; 10 bases agree with TRBD2. The ends lost 2 bases at V and 7 bases at J; junction bases unmatched: 5. Germline lookup yields CDR1 SEHNR and CDR2 FQNEAQ (reference sequence). The CDR3 consists of 15 residues.

Note on this clonotype: A much larger clone lies a single base off, so this may be a read error. V and J are TRBV11-2 and TRBJ2-1; D is undetermined. From germline, CDR1 is SGHAT and CDR2 FQNNGV. Between the trimmed V and J ends, which lost 0 bases and 10 bases, there was a span of 10 bases. The CDR3 is 13 residues long. CDR3 residues: CASSLDRPYEQFF. The CDR3 nucleotides read TGTGCCAGCAGCTTAGACAGACCCTACGAGCAGTTCTTC.

J is TRBJ2-5 and V is TRBV24-1; 7 nucleotides agree with TRBD2. In germline, CDR1 is KGHDR, CDR2 SFDVKD. V shed 5 bases, J shed 4 bases, and the junction held 15 bases outside the gene matches. CDR3 length: 17 residues. CDR3 DNA sequence: TGTGCCACCAGTGGGCCCTCCGGGTTAGCGGGCTTAGAGACCCAGTACTTC. Its translation: CATSGPSGLAGLETQYF.

This clonotype was detected only a few times. V usage is TRBV12-3 or TRBV12-4 and J usage is TRBJ1-1; D call uncertain. The CDR3 spans 11 residues. V lost 6 bases, J lost 11 bases, and 13 bases lay in between. In DNA, the CDR3 is TGTGCCAGCAGCCGGACTTCCAACGCTTTCTTT. Protein: CASSRTSNAFF.

The CDR3 DNA reads TGTGCCAGCAGCTTAACCCCCCCGGGGCCCCAGTTTCTCGGGGAGCAGTACTTC. Its translation is CASSLTPPGPQFLGEQYF. V usage is TRBV7-2 and J usage is TRBJ2-7; D is perhaps TRBD1 or TRBD2 (5 bases each). This CDR3 spans 18 amino acids. CDR1 and CDR2 (germline): SGHTA, FQGNSA. V lost 2 bases and J lost 7, with 27 bases in between. Full variable domain (remainder filled in from reference TRBV7-2 and TRBJ2-7): GAGVSQSPSNKVTEKGKDVELRCDPISGHTALYWYRQSLGQGLEFLIYFQGNSAPDKSGLPSDRFSAERTGGSVSTLTIQRTQQEDSAVYLCASSLTPPGPQFLGEQYFGPGTRLTVT.

The rearrangement uses TRBV20-1 and TRBJ2-7; 7 bases match TRBD2. The CDR3 consists of 14 residues. The ends lost 5 bases at V and 0 bases at J; junction bases unmatched: 7. Germline-derived CDR1 and CDR2 are DFQATT and SNEGSKA (reference sequence). The CDR3 protein is CSALADSRSYEQYF. In nucleotides, the CDR3 is TGCAGTGCTCTAGCGGACTCCCGCTCCTACGAGCAGTACTTC.

The chain couples TRBV9 to TRBJ1-2, with unresolved D. Germline CDR1 reads SGDLS; CDR2 reads YYNGEE. CDR3 length: 13 residues. The ends were cut back, 3 bases at V and 3 bases at J, with 9 bases in the middle. This CDR3 is CASSEAADYGYTF. The DNA for the CDR3 is TGTGCCAGCAGCGAGGCGGCTGACTATGGCTACACCTTC.

The chain combines TRBV7-2 with TRBJ1-5; D is perhaps TRBD1 (5 bases). Germline-derived CDR1 and CDR2 are SGHTA and FQGNSA. The V end lost 1 base, the J end lost 3 bases, and 7 bases lay between the germline ends. The CDR3 spans 14 residues. This CDR3 is CASSLVRDNQPQHF. The CDR3 bases are TGTGCCAGCAGCTTAGTCAGGGACAATCAGCCCCAGCATTTT.

The chain has TRBV20-1 and TRBJ1-4; D is perhaps TRBD1 (6 bases). The germline V gene has CDR1 DFQATT and CDR2 SNEGSKA (reference sequence). This CDR3 has 15 residues. Trimming pared 4 bases from V and 0 bases from J, leaving 12 bases between. Here the CDR3 reads CSATTGSATNEKLFF. Here the CDR3 DNA reads TGCAGTGCTACGACAGGCTCAGCAACTAATGAAAAACTGTTTTTT.

This clonotype was seen a handful of times. The rearrangement uses TRBV7-3 and TRBJ2-2, with a weak D call TRBD1 (5 bases). The V gene's germline CDR1 is SGHTA and CDR2 FQGTGA. The CDR3 has 16 amino acids. V lost 5 bases, J lost 4 bases, and 17 bases lay in between. The CDR3 DNA reads as TGTGCCAGCAGCCAGGTCGCAGGGTCGGGCACCGGGGAGCTGTTTTTT. As protein: CASSQVAGSGTGELFF.

This chain links TRBV29-1 with TRBJ2-1; D may be TRBD1 (5 bases). In germline, CDR1 is SQVTM, CDR2 ANQGSEA. This CDR3 is built from 14 residues. The ends were cut back, 3 bases at V and 5 bases at J, with 14 bases in the middle. The CDR3 is CSVEPQGDNNEQFF. DNA of the CDR3: TGCAGCGTTGAGCCCCAGGGTGACAACAATGAGCAGTTCTTC.

This rearrangement joins TRBV11-1 to TRBJ2-5; 7 bases align to TRBD1. V shed 5 bases, J shed 0 bases, and the junction held 6 bases outside the gene matches. The CDR3 has 15 amino acids. The germline V gene encodes CDR1 SGHAT and CDR2 FQDESV (reference sequence). The CDR3 DNA reads as TGTGCCAGCAGCCCCGGGACAGTGGACCAAGAGACCCAGTACTTC. It encodes CASSPGTVDQETQYF.

This clonotype came up a few times. This chain connects TRBV20-1 to TRBJ2-7; possibly TRBD1 or TRBD2 for D (5 bases each). The length of the CDR3 is 15 residues. Germline V gives CDR1 DFQATT, CDR2 SNEGSKA (reference sequence). Trimming cost V 4 bases and J 0 bases, with 16 bases left between them. The CDR3 DNA reads as TGCAGTGCTACTCCGGGGCGGGCCAACTCCTACGAGCAGTACTTC. Amino acid sequence: CSATPGRANSYEQYF.

With respect to this clonotype: This clone may be a read error of a much larger clone one base away. V is TRBV27 and J is TRBJ2-7; TRBD2 might be the D (5 bases). The CDR3 sequence is 12 residues long. Germline V gene lookup returns CDR1 MNHEY and CDR2 SMNVEV (reference sequence). The germline V and J ends were trimmed by 6 bases and 3 bases, with 9 bases remaining between them. The CDR3 region has the DNA TGTGCCAGCAGCGGAGGTATCTACGAGCAGTACTTC. Translation: CASSGGIYEQYF.